This T cell receptor beta chain derives from a study of cytomegalovirus exposure and HLA in healthy donors. Study results and caveats: Productive status was seen about 90% or about 30% of the time for most TCR beta V segments in an earlier analysis. A later analysis appeared to link common viral pathogens to several of the most significant clusters.

The CDR3 runs to 17 residues. Trimming took off 2 bases at V and 0 bases at J, with 11 bases between the two ends. Germline CDR1 is SGHTA and CDR2 is FQGNSA. Regarding this clone: What it recognizes is unknown.

Amplification used 60 Vbeta primers and 13 Jbeta primers. Repertoires were generated with immunoSEQ multiplex PCR, while TCRdb's copy carries only in-frame clones and drops some. Among some 140,000 clones listed, around 80% were seen once. There were likely unrecorded immune exposures, though donors were nominally healthy when sampled. This receptor was identified in a middle-aged man in good health and CMV-seropositive. Sequencing input: PBMCs. This chain links TRBV7-2 with TRBJ2-6; TRBD1 might be the D (5 bases). Written as DNA, the CDR3 is TGTGCCAGCAGCTTACACGACAGTTACTCTGGGGCCAACGTCCTGACTTTC. The encoded protein is CASSLHDSYSGANVLTF.